The clone carrying this T cell receptor beta chain has ten or more counts. The entry originates in a study of T-cell reconstitution after alpha-beta-depleted transplantation in children. Trimming took 6 bases from V and 9 from J, leaving 11 bases between them. The CDR3 is 11 amino acids. This sample's TCRbeta library carried unique molecular identifier barcodes. TCRdb recomputed calls from the PCR reads with MiXCR, one row per CDR3 protein. The table shows over 150,000 distinct CDR3 sequences, with around 6.8% occurring only once. The sequences come from PBMCs from the stem cell graft donor, collected from the stem cell graft. V is TRBV12-3 or TRBV12-4 and J is TRBJ2-5; D not resolved. The receptor comes from a human donor who donated a stem cell graft to a child with Wiskott-Aldrich syndrome. In DNA form, the CDR3 reads TGTGCCAGCAGCATTCAAAACCCCCAGTACTTC. This translates into CASSIQNPQYF.